This T cell receptor (beta chain) was documented in a study of T cell clonotyping in hematopoietic cell transplantation. Overall study context: Pretransplant recipient samples were taken after cytoreduction. The study's findings and limits: Without cell sorting, CD4 versus CD8 contributions remain unresolved. After transplant, recipient diversity fell while pathologically expanded clonotypes grew through day 180.

The time point denotes: recipient sample about 28 days before transplant, after cytoreduction. Blood collection times were about day -28 and days 30, 100, 180 posttransplant. Clones were sequenced by immunoSEQ multiplex PCR, and TCRdb holds only the in-frame ones, with some missing. The table has about 49,000 clones, more than 75% seen once. Details on this clone: Its target is unknown.

Trimming cost V 1 base and J 5 bases, with 12 bases left between them. The germline gives CDR1 MGHRA, CDR2 YSYEKL. The CDR3 is made up of 14 amino acids. The chain carries TRBV4-1 and TRBJ2-7; D gene ambiguous. Sequencing was performed on peripheral blood mononuclear cells, taken before stem cell transplant. This TCR was recovered from a man in his fifties or sixties with biphenotypic leukemia. Some clones in this sample may be carry-over from other donors' samples. The CDR3 DNA sequence: TGCGCCAGCAGCCAAGGAGCCCTCCTGAACGAGCAGTACTTC. Protein: CASSQGALLNEQYF.